These 3 T cell receptor beta chains came from one sample sequenced in a study of blood T cell repertoires in COVID-19. Generated by immunoSEQ multiplex PCR, the TCRdb table keeps only in-frame clones and is missing some. The data hold about 410,000 clones, with about 89% observed a single time. Sequenced: peripheral blood. These receptor sequences come from a woman aged 40-49 years with COVID-19, enrolled during active disease.

The chain joins TRBV28 to TRBJ1-1, with a weak D call TRBD1 (5 bases). The germline V gene encodes CDR1 MDHEN and CDR2 SYDVKM. Trimming stripped 6 bases from V and 2 bases from J, with 13 bases between. There are 14 residues in the CDR3. CDR3 region: CASSLDQGNTEAFF. CDR3 DNA sequence: TGTGCCAGCAGCTTAGATCAGGGAAACACTGAAGCTTTCTTT.

The V and J genes are TRBV4-1 and TRBJ2-7, with D possibly matching TRBD2 (6 bases). Per the germline V gene, CDR1 is MGHRA and CDR2 is YSYEKL. V lost 1 base, J lost 3 bases, and 13 bases lay in between. This CDR3 spans 15 amino acids. The CDR3 sequence is CASSQGLGGVYEQYF. The CDR3 region has the DNA TGCGCCAGCAGCCAAGGTCTCGGGGGAGTCTACGAGCAGTACTTC.

This chain joins TRBV30 and TRBJ1-2; D is undetermined. Between the trimmed V and J ends, which lost 5 bases and 2 bases, there was a span of 9 bases. This CDR3 has 12 residues. Germline V lookup: CDR1 GTSNPN, CDR2 SVGIG (reference sequence). CDR3 amino acids: CAWPHENYGYTF. The CDR3 DNA reads as TGTGCCTGGCCTCATGAGAACTATGGCTACACCTTC.